The 26 T cell receptor beta chains presented below share a single source sample, sequenced in a study of T cell responses to AZD1222 COVID-19 vaccine. Sequencing was performed with immunoSEQ multiplex PCR; in TCRdb, only in-frame clones are kept and a portion is missing. The sample includes more than 150,000 clones, over 80% of them seen just once. This specimen was peripheral blood, taken on day 0 of AZD1222 vaccination. These receptors were obtained from an adult in good health.

The chain couples TRBV19 to TRBJ1-3; D might be TRBD1 (6 bases). The CDR3 totals 17 residues. Per germline, CDR1 LNHDA and CDR2 SQIVND (reference sequence). Trimming stripped 7 bases from V and 0 bases from J, with 19 bases between. The CDR3 spells CASTPLGGQLSGNTIYF. For the CDR3, the DNA is TGTGCCAGTACCCCCCTTGGAGGACAGCTCTCTGGAAACACCATATATTTT.

The chain carries TRBV5-8 and TRBJ2-1; unclear D gene. Germline assignment: CDR1 SGHTS and CDR2 YDEGEE. The CDR3 is 14 amino acids. V was trimmed by 6 bases and J by 0 bases, leaving 10 bases between them. For the CDR3, the DNA is TGTGCCAGCAAAGAGAGGAGCTCCTACAATGAGCAGTTCTTC. Translation gives CASKERSSYNEQFF.

In this sample, this clone turned up a few times. Other nucleotide sequences from this sample produce the same CDR3. This chain joins TRBV5-1 and TRBJ1-6; D may be TRBD1 (6 bases). Germline loops: CDR1 SGHRS, CDR2 YFSETQ. CDR3 length: 15 residues. With 4 bases removed from V and 7 bases from J, the gap between germline ends came to 15 bases. The CDR3 nucleotides are TGCGCCAGCAGCCTTGAACAGGGTGGGAATTCACCCCTCCACTTT. It translates to CASSLEQGGNSPLHF.

This chain joins TRBV3-1 (or the pseudogene TRBV3-2) and TRBJ2-6, with a possible D match to TRBD1 (6 bases). This CDR3 has 15 residues. CDR1 LGHDT and CDR2 YNNKEL come from the germline V gene (reference sequence). V lost 4 bases to trimming and J lost 2 bases, with 9 bases between them. Here the CDR3 reads CASSPAGAGANVLTF. The DNA for the CDR3 is TGTGCCAGCAGCCCGGCAGGGGCTGGGGCCAACGTCCTGACTTTC.

The count of this clone is one. The rearrangement joins TRBV28 to TRBJ1-2; maybe TRBD1 (5 bases). Germline-derived CDR1 and CDR2 are MDHEN and SYDVKM. CDR3 length: 13 residues. V lost 1 base and J lost 3, with 6 bases in between. CDR3 DNA sequence: TGTGCCAGCAGTTTATCACAGGACTATGGCTACACCTTC. Its protein is CASSLSQDYGYTF.

A word on this clone: Sequence at one end of the junction differs from germline and may be a read error. The gene calls are TRBV7-7 and TRBJ2-3; TRBD2 agrees at 13 bases. Germline V lookup: CDR1 SSHAT, CDR2 FNYEAQ (reference sequence). CDR3 length equals 18 residues. The CDR3 bases are TGTGCTAGCAGCTTAGGAGGAACTAGCGGGGGGGCCACAGATACGCAGTATTTT. Translated, it gives CASSLGGTSGGATDTQYF. Based on the CDR3 plus reference TRBV7-7 and TRBJ2-3, the full variable domain is GAGVSQSPRYKVTKRGQDVTLRCDPISSHATLYWYQQALGQGPEFLTYFNYEAQPDKSGLPSDRFSAERPEGSISTLTIQRTEQRDSAMYRCASSLGGTSGGATDTQYFGPGTRLTVL.

The CDR3 here is CASSYKRQGNYGYTF. The CDR3 DNA reads TGTGCCAGCAGTTACAAAAGACAGGGGAACTATGGCTACACCTTC. The genes are TRBV6-5 and TRBJ1-2; 8 bases agree with TRBD1. The CDR3 runs to 15 residues. The germline CDR1 and CDR2 sequences are MNHEY and SVGAGI. V lost 2 bases, J lost 2 bases, and 4 bases stayed unmatched.

The chain employs TRBV5-8 and TRBJ2-2; a possible D gene is TRBD1 (6 bases). V was trimmed by 4 bases and J by 4 bases, leaving 14 bases between them. Germline V gene lookup returns CDR1 SGHTS and CDR2 YDEGEE. CDR3 length equals 15 residues. CDR3 DNA sequence: TGTGCCAGCAGCCCCAAGCAGGGGAGCACCGGGGAGCTGTTTTTT. It specifies CASSPKQGSTGELFF.

This chain links TRBV10-3 with TRBJ2-7; D may be TRBD1 or TRBD2 (6 bases each). V shed 8 bases and J shed 5 bases, with 16 bases lying between them. The length of the CDR3 is 13 residues. Germline CDR1 is ENHRY and CDR2 is SYGVKD. The CDR3 is CAIRRDKVDEQYF. The CDR3 DNA reads as TGTGCCATCCGGCGGGACAAGGTCGACGAGCAGTACTTC.

The chain employs TRBV7-9 and TRBJ2-1; 8 bases match TRBD2. Germline V gene data show CDR1 as SEHNR and CDR2 as FQNEAQ (reference sequence). Trimming removed 5 bases from V and 4 bases from J; junction bases left unmatched: 7. CDR3 size: 15 residues. The CDR3: CASSHLAGLYNEQFF. The CDR3, as DNA: TGTGCCAGCAGCCATCTAGCGGGCTTGTACAATGAGCAGTTCTTC.

V usage is TRBV25-1 and J usage is TRBJ1-3; D ambiguous. This CDR3 is 17 amino acids long. The germline V gene encodes CDR1 MGHDK and CDR2 SYGVNS. Trimming removed 1 base at V and 0 bases at J, with 13 bases between. CDR3 residues: CASSEFSTPSSGNTIYF. The DNA of the CDR3 is TGTGCCAGCAGTGAATTTAGCACACCAAGCTCTGGAAACACCATATATTTT. Variable domain in full (rest from reference TRBV25-1 and TRBJ1-3): EADIYQTPRYLVIGTGKKITLECSQTMGHDKMYWYQQDPGMELHLIHYSYGVNSTEKGDLSSESTVSRIRTEHFPLTLESARPSHTSQYLCASSEFSTPSSGNTIYFGEGSWLTVV.

Turning to this clone: At one end, the junction sequence differs from germline, possibly due to a read error. This rearrangement joins TRBV6-5 to TRBJ1-6; D is unclear. From germline, CDR1 is MNHEY and CDR2 SVGAGI. The CDR3 is 15 amino acids. The CDR3 is CASNYLGRKNSPLHF. As DNA, the CDR3 is TGTGCCAGCAATTACCTTGGCAGAAAGAATTCACCCCTCCACTTT.

The chain is built from TRBV4-2 and TRBJ2-7; 7 bases are a match to TRBD2. Germline V gene data show CDR1 as LGHNA and CDR2 as YNFKEQ. With 4 bases clipped from V and 4 bases from J, the junction kept 7 bases outside the gene matches. The CDR3 extends over 14 amino acids. The CDR3 sequence is CASSPGTTHYEQYF. The CDR3 DNA follows: TGTGCCAGCAGCCCCGGGACTACCCATTACGAGCAGTACTTC.

The chain links TRBV5-1 to TRBJ1-1, with 12 bases fitting TRBD1. Trimming cost V 4 bases and J 0 bases; bases outside gene matches: 4. Germline CDR1 reads SGHRS; CDR2 reads YFSETQ. The length of the CDR3 is 16 residues. In nucleotides, the CDR3 is TGCGCCAGCAGCAGGGACAGGGGGCGTATGAACACTGAAGCTTTCTTT. Encoded protein: CASSRDRGRMNTEAFF.

CDR3 in DNA: TGCGCCAGCAGACCCTCTGCATCAGATACGCAGTATTTT. The encoded protein is CASRPSASDTQYF. This chain uses TRBV5-1 with TRBJ2-3; D remains ambiguous. The CDR3 is 13 amino acids. V lost 5 bases and J 4 bases, leaving 11 bases between the germline ends. The germline V gene encodes CDR1 SGHRS and CDR2 YFSETQ.

V gene TRBV27 combines with J gene TRBJ1-3; no clear D. The germline V gene encodes CDR1 MNHEY and CDR2 SMNVEV (reference sequence). This CDR3 has 16 residues. Trimming pared 4 bases from V and 2 bases from J, leaving 15 bases between. This chain's CDR3 is CASSSAAGNTGNTIYF. The DNA of the CDR3 is TGTGCCAGCAGTTCCGCGGCCGGGAATACTGGAAACACCATATATTTT.

The CDR3 reads CASSPSTGDQRRGPTDTQYF. Here the CDR3 DNA reads TGTGCCAGCAGCCCATCGACAGGGGATCAGCGGCGGGGGCCCACAGATACGCAGTATTTT. V gene TRBV6-6 combines with J gene TRBJ2-3, with TRBD1 as a possible D gene (8 bases). This CDR3 has 20 amino acids. Germline loops: CDR1 MNHNY, CDR2 SVGAGI (reference sequence). V lost 6 bases and J 2 bases, leaving 30 bases between the germline ends.

The V gene is TRBV27, the J gene TRBJ1-6, with 8 bases that match TRBD1. Germline CDR1 MNHEY, CDR2 SMNVEV (reference sequence). The CDR3 runs to 15 residues. J lost 5 bases, V lost 4 bases, and 4 bases had no gene match. For the CDR3, the DNA is TGTGCCAGCAGTTGGACAGGGTTGAATAATTCACCCCTCCACTTT. Translated, it gives CASSWTGLNNSPLHF.

The chain combines TRBV18 with TRBJ2-1; 9 nucleotides align to TRBD2. V dropped 5 bases and J dropped 8; count of bases not matched to a gene: 7. Germline lookup yields CDR1 KGHSH and CDR2 LQKENI. This CDR3 region has 14 residues. This chain's CDR3 is CASSSVAGDDEQFF. The CDR3 DNA is TGTGCCAGCTCATCCGTAGCGGGAGATGATGAGCAGTTCTTC.

The chain employs TRBV30 and TRBJ1-1; D is undetermined. Germline V lookup: CDR1 GTSNPN, CDR2 SVGIG (reference sequence). Trimming shortened V by 2 bases and J by 7 bases, and 20 bases separated the two germline ends. This CDR3 has 15 amino acids. In DNA form, the CDR3 reads TGTGCCTGGAGTACCGGGATTTCTCCGTGGGTTGAAGCTTTCTTT. Encoded protein: CAWSTGISPWVEAFF. Drawing the rest from reference TRBV30 and TRBJ1-1, the complete variable domain is SQTIHQWPATLVQPVGSPLSLECTVEGTSNPNLYWYRQAAGRGLQLLFYSVGIGQISSEVPQNLSASRPQDRQFILSSKKLLLSDSGFYLCAWSTGISPWVEAFFGQGTRLTVV.

CDR3 sequence: CASSRSPSGGAKDTQYF. The CDR3 DNA is TGTGCCAGCAGCCGTAGCCCTAGCGGGGGGGCTAAGGATACGCAGTATTTT. This chain links TRBV11-2 with TRBJ2-3; 12 bases fit TRBD2. The CDR3 is 17 residues long. Germline CDR1 is SGHAT and CDR2 is FQNNGV. V lost 5 bases and J lost 6; bases outside the gene matches: 12.

V gene TRBV6-5 combines with J gene TRBJ2-7, with D perhaps TRBD1 or TRBD2 (5 bases each). Trimming pared 6 bases from V and 0 bases from J, leaving 9 bases between. Germline lookup yields CDR1 MNHEY and CDR2 SVGAGI. This CDR3 is built from 13 residues. The CDR3 nucleotides are TGTGCCAGCAGGGGGGTTAGCTCCTACGAGCAGTACTTC. It translates to CASRGVSSYEQYF.

CDR3 DNA: TGTGCCAGCTCAGGGGGACAGACCTCTGGAAACACCATATATTTT. Encoded protein: CASSGGQTSGNTIYF. The V and J genes are TRBV18 and TRBJ1-3, with TRBD1 matching over 7 bases. Germline CDR1 is KGHSH and CDR2 is LQKENI. The CDR3 is 15 amino acids. The ends lost 5 bases at V and 0 bases at J; junction bases unmatched: 4.

This chain connects TRBV30 to TRBJ1-2; TRBD1 matches at 9 bases. V was clipped by 4 bases and J by 8 bases; unmatched bases: 8. CDR1 is GTSNPN, CDR2 SVGIG, per germline (reference sequence). This CDR3 has 13 amino acids. The CDR3 here is CAWTTGQGRGYTF. The CDR3, as DNA: TGTGCCTGGACCACGGGACAGGGCCGGGGCTACACCTTC.

The J gene is TRBJ2-7, the V gene TRBV6-5; 7 bases agree with TRBD2. The CDR3 is 15 residues long. Trimming at V came to 0 bases and at J to 1 base, leaving 3 bases not matched to a gene. Germline V CDR1 and CDR2: MNHEY, SVGAGI. The CDR3 here is CASSYSQLASYEQYF. CDR3 in DNA: TGTGCCAGCAGTTACTCCCAACTAGCGTCCTACGAGCAGTACTTC.

The chain links TRBV15 to TRBJ1-4, with D perhaps matching TRBD1 (5 bases). The CDR3 is 17 residues long. The V end lost 5 bases, the J end lost 0 bases, and 16 bases lay between the germline ends. Germline CDR1 LNHNV, CDR2 YYDKDF (reference sequence). The CDR3 DNA follows: TGTGCCACCAGCTCCCGGGGCGGCCGTCCAACTAATGAAAAACTGTTTTTT. This codes for CATSSRGGRPTNEKLFF.